The 29 T cell receptor beta chains presented below share a single source sample, sequenced in a study of T cells in Graves' hyperthyroidism and ophthalmopathy. RNA transcripts served as the template for amplifying TCR beta CDR3 regions. Using the HTBI primer set, a first-round RT-PCR was run on the TCR CDR3. TCRdb re-called the multiplex PCR reads through MiXCR, storing one row per CDR3 protein. The sample yields around 420,000 distinct CDR3 sequences, around a sixth seen once. The sequenced material came from blood. Receptor source: a woman between 18 and 29 years old with Graves' hyperthyroidism.

At least ten counts were recorded for this clonotype. The J gene is TRBJ2-7, the V gene TRBV6-5; D unresolved. V lost 0 bases and J lost 5, with 11 bases in between. The germline gives CDR1 MNHEY, CDR2 SVGAGI. The CDR3 runs 14 residues. In DNA, the CDR3 is TGTGCCAGCAGTTACTCGAGACGGCCGCACGAGCAGTACTTC. Translated, it gives CASSYSRRPHEQYF.

This clonotype was seen many times. The V gene is TRBV20-1, the J gene TRBJ2-2; D is possibly TRBD2 (5 bases). The CDR3 has 13 amino acids. Germline assignment: CDR1 DFQATT and CDR2 SNEGSKA (reference sequence). CDR3 residues: CSGGSANTGELFF. The CDR3, as DNA: TGCAGCGGTGGGAGCGCCAACACCGGGGAGCTGTTTTTT.

This clonotype has ten or more counts. The V gene is TRBV11-2, the J gene TRBJ1-4; D unresolved. V was pared by 3 bases and J by 5 bases, with 7 bases between. Germline V gene data show CDR1 as SGHAT and CDR2 as FQNNGV. CDR3 length: 13 amino acids. DNA for the CDR3: TGTGCCAGCAGCTTGGACGGGAATGAAAAACTGTTTTTT. This codes for CASSLDGNEKLFF.

This chain connects TRBV12-3 or TRBV12-4 to TRBJ2-1, with D perhaps given as TRBD1 or TRBD2 (6 bases each). Trimming removed 3 bases from V and 4 bases from J, with 13 bases in between. The CDR3 loop spans 15 amino acids. The CDR3 DNA sequence: TGTGCCAGCAGTTTCGGGGGCGAGATATACAATGAGCAGTTCTTC. It translates to CASSFGGEIYNEQFF.

This clonotype came up many times. The genes are TRBV2 and TRBJ2-5; the D is unclear. Germline CDR1 reads SNHLY; CDR2 reads FYNNEI. Trimming took off 8 bases at V and 2 bases at J, with 12 bases between the two ends. This CDR3 has 13 amino acids. CDR3 region: CASGPRAQETQYF. The CDR3 nucleotides are TGTGCCAGCGGGCCTCGGGCGCAAGAGACCCAGTACTTC.

The V gene is TRBV2, the J gene TRBJ2-3; D perhaps matches TRBD2 (6 bases). The CDR3 totals 15 residues. Germline CDR1 SNHLY, CDR2 FYNNEI. V shed 2 bases and J shed 1 base, with 10 bases lying between them. The CDR3 nucleotides read TGTGCCAGCAGTGAACTAGCGTCCGGCACAGATACGCAGTATTTT. Amino acid sequence: CASSELASGTDTQYF.

This clonotype was seen at least ten times. The rearrangement uses TRBV20-1 and TRBJ1-2; 9 nucleotides align to TRBD1. The length of the CDR3 is 14 residues. Germline CDR1 is DFQATT and CDR2 is SNEGSKA (reference sequence). V lost 0 bases, J lost 7 bases, and 6 bases stayed unmatched. The CDR3 DNA sequence: TGCAGTGCTAGAGATACCGGGACAGGGTTTGGCTACACCTTC. This codes for CSARDTGTGFGYTF.

This chain connects TRBV19 to TRBJ2-5; weak D call: TRBD1 (5 bases). The V end was cut by 5 bases, the J end by 5 bases, with 18 bases between. The germline V gene has CDR1 LNHDA and CDR2 SQIVND (reference sequence). The CDR3 sequence is 15 residues long. The CDR3: CASSPLDRFAETQYF. The DNA for the CDR3 is TGTGCCAGTAGTCCCCTCGACAGATTCGCGGAGACCCAGTACTTC.

This clonotype came up many times. J is TRBJ1-4 and V is TRBV7-8, with unresolved D. V gave up 2 bases and J gave up 4 bases, with 8 bases separating them. Per germline, CDR1 SGHVS and CDR2 FQNEAQ. This CDR3 comprises 14 residues. The CDR3 region is CASSLREFNEKLFF. The CDR3 DNA reads TGTGCCAGCAGCTTAAGGGAATTTAATGAAAAACTGTTTTTT.

As regards this clonotype: A single base separates this from a much larger clone, so it may be a read error. The rearrangement links TRBV6-2 or TRBV6-3 to TRBJ1-2, with D tentatively TRBD1 (5 bases). Germline V gene sequence: CDR1 MNHEY, CDR2 SVGEGT. The CDR3 extends over 13 amino acids. V lost 6 bases, J lost 10 bases, and 18 bases lay in between. CDR3 protein: CASRAAQGRDYTF. The CDR3 DNA sequence: TGTGCCAGCAGGGCGGCGCAGGGTCGCGACTACACCTTC.

In regard to this clonotype: This sequence may be a read error, since a much larger clone differs from it by one base. V usage is TRBV2 and J usage is TRBJ1-3; D may be TRBD1 (5 bases). Per the germline V gene, CDR1 is SNHLY and CDR2 is FYNNEI. CDR3 length: 15 amino acids. V lost 8 bases to trimming and J lost 0 bases, with 14 bases between them. In nucleotides, the CDR3 is TGTGCCAGCGGGGGAGACAGTAACTCTGGAAACACCATATATTTT. Translation gives CASGGDSNSGNTIYF.

This clonotype was seen more than once but under ten times. The chain carries TRBV15 and TRBJ1-2; D possibly corresponds to TRBD1 (5 bases). Germline loops: CDR1 LNHNV, CDR2 YYDKDF (reference sequence). This CDR3 region has 16 residues. V was cut by 1 base and J by 4 bases, with 16 bases left in between. The DNA of the CDR3 is TGTGCCACCAGCAGAGGTTCCGGGGGGGGTGGCTATGGCTACACCTTC. Amino acids: CATSRGSGGGGYGYTF.

This clonotype was counted many times. The V call is TRBV10-1, the J call TRBJ1-2; the D gene is possibly TRBD1 (6 bases). The V end lost 8 bases, the J end lost 8 bases, and 21 bases lay between the germline ends. This CDR3 region has 14 residues. Germline lookup yields CDR1 WNHNN and CDR2 SYGVQD (reference sequence). CDR3 in amino acids: CASGDHRDPRGYTF. DNA of the CDR3: TGCGCCAGCGGCGATCACAGGGACCCGAGGGGCTACACCTTC.

This clonotype was counted ten times or more. The chain joins TRBV11-2 to TRBJ2-1, with a possible D match to TRBD2 (5 bases). The CDR3 sequence is 14 residues long. Per the germline V gene, CDR1 is SGHAT and CDR2 is FQNNGV. Trimming removed 5 bases from V and 4 bases from J, with 12 bases in between. CDR3 residues: CASSPRTYYNEQFF. As DNA, the CDR3 is TGTGCCAGCAGCCCCCGGACTTATTACAATGAGCAGTTCTTC. The entire variable domain, with the rest obtained from reference TRBV11-2 and TRBJ2-1, is as follows: EAGVAQSPRYKIIEKRQSVAFWCNPISGHATLYWYQQILGQGPKLLIQFQNNGVVDDSQLPKDRFSAERLKGVDSTLKIQPAKLEDSAVYLCASSPRTYYNEQFFGPGTRLTVL.

Remarks on this clonotype: Since a much larger clone is just one base distant, this may be a read error. V usage is TRBV15 and J usage is TRBJ2-3, with D unresolved. The V end was cut by 1 base, the J end by 3 bases, with 11 bases between. The CDR3 covers 15 residues. Germline CDR1 is LNHNV and CDR2 is YYDKDF (reference sequence). CDR3 in DNA: TGTGCCACCAGCAGAGCAAGCGACGGGACAGATACGCAGTATTTT. It yields the protein CATSRASDGTDTQYF.

This clonotype was recorded many times. The rearrangement uses TRBV4-1 and TRBJ1-2, with D perhaps TRBD1 (5 bases). Trimming took 1 base from V and 1 from J, leaving 13 bases between them. The CDR3 runs 16 residues. Germline V gene data show CDR1 as MGHRA and CDR2 as YSYEKL. The CDR3 region has the DNA TGCGCCAGCAGCCAAGCTACCTCAGGGATTAACTATGGCTACACCTTC. It codes for CASSQATSGINYGYTF.

This clonotype was seen a handful of times. The V and J genes are TRBV7-3 and TRBJ2-1; D may be TRBD1 (6 bases). Trimming pared 0 bases from V and 8 bases from J, leaving 14 bases between. Germline values: CDR1 SGHTA, CDR2 FQGTGA. This CDR3 spans 15 amino acids. For the CDR3, the DNA is TGTGCCAGCAGCTTAACAGGGGGACCCGGGGATGAGCAGTTCTTC. Translated, it gives CASSLTGGPGDEQFF.

This clonotype was seen repeatedly, ten times or more. The chain links TRBV12-3 or TRBV12-4 to TRBJ1-5; unclear D gene. The ends were cut back, 1 base at V and 0 bases at J, with 7 bases in the middle. The CDR3 extends over 15 amino acids. The CDR3 DNA sequence: TGTGCCAGCAGTTTAGGGCCGGATAGCAATCAGCCCCAGCATTTT. As protein: CASSLGPDSNQPQHF.

This sequence joins TRBV20-1 and TRBJ1-5; 8 nucleotides agree with TRBD1. This CDR3 contains 15 residues. J gave up 5 bases and V 8 bases, and 14 bases lay outside the gene matches. Germline lookup yields CDR1 DFQATT and CDR2 SNEGSKA (reference sequence). CDR3 amino acids: CSTISGTGGDQPQHF. The CDR3 nucleotides are TGCAGTACTATCTCAGGGACAGGAGGGGATCAGCCCCAGCATTTT.

In the case of this clonotype: Given a much more abundant clone one base away, this may be a read error. The chain joins TRBV7-9 to TRBJ1-6, with no clear D. The CDR3 spans 15 residues. The V gene's germline CDR1 is SEHNR and CDR2 FQNEAQ (reference sequence). Here the CDR3 reads CASSLVSSCNSPLHF. The CDR3 coding sequence is TGTGCCAGCAGCTTAGTGAGCTCCTGTAATTCACCCCTCCACTTT.

The table lists this clonotype with many counts. This sequence joins TRBV20-1 and TRBJ1-5; D remains unclear. The CDR3 runs 12 residues. CDR1 DFQATT and CDR2 SNEGSKA come from the germline V gene (reference sequence). Trimming shortened V by 5 bases and J by 0 bases, and 5 bases separated the two germline ends. CDR3 residues: CSAADSNQPQHF. Here the CDR3 DNA reads TGCAGTGCTGCCGATAGCAATCAGCCCCAGCATTTT.

In its sample, this clonotype was seen many times. This rearrangement joins TRBV11-2 to TRBJ2-1, with D unclear. The CDR3 is 13 amino acids. Germline CDR1 SGHAT, CDR2 FQNNGV. V was trimmed by 11 bases and J by 0 bases, leaving 11 bases between them. CDR3 loop: CAEAWGSYNEQFF. The DNA for the CDR3 is TGTGCCGAAGCCTGGGGCTCCTACAATGAGCAGTTCTTC.

The gene calls are TRBV29-1 and TRBJ2-5, with 9 bases aligning to TRBD1. CDR1 and CDR2 (germline): SQVTM, ANQGSEA. CDR3 length: 13 residues. Germline trimming cut 4 bases from V and 2 bases from J; bases unmatched to any gene: 2. In DNA, the CDR3 is TGCAGCGTTGGGGGACAGGGTCAAGAGACCCAGTACTTC. Its protein product is CSVGGQGQETQYF.

This clonotype was counted at least ten times. J is TRBJ1-2 and V is TRBV5-4, with 10 bases aligning to TRBD1. After removal of 4 bases from V and 6 bases from J, the junction contained 9 bases not matched to a gene. The CDR3 runs to 15 residues. The germline CDR1 and CDR2 sequences are SGHNT and YYREEE (reference sequence). CDR3 loop: CASSDRTGGFNGYTF. CDR3 coding DNA: TGTGCCAGCAGCGACCGGACAGGGGGTTTCAATGGCTACACCTTC.

This clonotype showed up many times. DNA of the CDR3: TGTGCCAGCAGTTTATCGACTAGCGGCTCCTACAATGAGCAGTTCTTC. This gives the protein CASSLSTSGSYNEQFF. The rearrangement joins TRBV27 to TRBJ2-1; 9 bases agree with TRBD2. This CDR3 contains 16 residues. Trimming removed 0 bases from V and 0 bases from J; junction bases left unmatched: 0. Germline CDR1 is MNHEY and CDR2 is SMNVEV (reference sequence).

This clonotype showed up many times. This rearrangement joins TRBV12-3 or TRBV12-4 to TRBJ1-4; the match to TRBD1 covers 7 bases. This CDR3 comprises 14 residues. With V trimmed by 5 bases and J by 8 bases, 8 bases remained unmatched. Here the CDR3 DNA reads TGTGCCAGCAGTCGCCGACAGGGCGGGGAAAAACTGTTTTTT. This codes for CASSRRQGGEKLFF.

This clonotype was counted ten times or more. This rearrangement joins TRBV12-3 or TRBV12-4 to TRBJ2-4; possible D gene TRBD1, 6 bases. The V and J ends lost 5 bases and 3 bases respectively, with 14 bases between them. CDR3 length equals 15 residues. The CDR3 here is CASSTSDRYKNIQYF. CDR3 nucleotides: TGTGCCAGCAGTACAAGCGACAGGTACAAAAACATTCAGTACTTC.

The sample holds a few counts of this clonotype. The CDR3 loop is CASSGYLSGSSYNEQFF. DNA for the CDR3: TGTGCCAGCAGCGGGTACCTGAGCGGGAGCTCCTACAATGAGCAGTTCTTC. The rearrangement links TRBV5-5 to TRBJ2-1; 8 positions agree with TRBD2. V gave up 4 bases and J gave up 0 bases; unmatched junction bases: 9. This CDR3 region has 17 residues. Germline CDR1 is SGHKS and CDR2 is YYEKEE (reference sequence).

Concerning this clonotype: One base away lies a much larger clone, so this may be a sequencing read error. V and J are TRBV11-3 and TRBJ1-5; D possibly corresponds to TRBD1 (5 bases). The germline V gene has CDR1 SGHNT and CDR2 YENEEA. Trimming left V 3 bases short and J 6 bases short, with 12 bases between. CDR3 length: 14 residues. The CDR3 reads CASSFRDDIQPQHF. In DNA, the CDR3 is TGTGCCAGCAGCTTCCGGGACGACATTCAGCCCCAGCATTTT.